This paragraph reports one T cell receptor beta chain. Its antigen is not known. This specimen comes from a study of response to subunit inactivated influenza vaccine. Findings and caveats of the study: With each seasonal influenza vaccination, the authors suggested, few new T cells are recruited.

TCRdb re-derived calls from the RT-PCR reads in MiXCR, one entry per CDR3 protein. The sample consists of over 300,000 distinct CDR3 sequences, 20% to 25% of them appearing once. The CDR3 runs to 15 residues. Trimming took 5 bases from V and 6 from J; bases not matched to a gene: 9. In germline, CDR1 is SGHTA, CDR2 FQGNSA. Sequences were derived from PBMCs from blood, sampled about 20 months after vaccination. The V and J genes are TRBV7-2 and TRBJ1-4; 7 bases agree with TRBD1. The receptor was derived from a man aged 50 to 75 who received an inactivated influenza vaccine. The CDR3 protein is CASSPRDREDEKLFF. CDR3 nucleotides: TGTGCCAGCAGCCCGAGAGACAGGGAGGATGAAAAACTGTTTTTT.